The source of this T cell receptor (beta chain) is a study of blood T cell repertoires in COVID-19. On the study more broadly: Acute and convalescent COVID-19 samples came from the United States, Italy and Spain. Nucleic acid was either cDNA or gDNA, and it came from T cells, B-cell-depleted T cells, or PBMCs.

In the source study's methods: Amplification from reference gene primers served as the basis for estimated nucleated cell counts. Only in-frame clones appear in the TCRdb table, and some are missing; sequencing was by immunoSEQ multiplex PCR. Clonal size and the V and J genes are those of that table, whereas D and trimming came from the DNA. This sample has some 190,000 clones, with under 90% found just once. The CDR3 runs 14 residues. Germline CDR1 is GTSNPN and CDR2 is SVGIG (reference sequence). Germline trimming cut 0 bases from V and 3 bases from J; bases unmatched to any gene: 2. The rearrangement links TRBV30 to TRBJ1-1; 9 bases are a match to TRBD1. This clonotype was obtained from a human donor in a cohort sampled during active COVID-19. The source material was peripheral blood. The CDR3 here is CAWSVQGADTEAFF. The CDR3 DNA reads as TGTGCCTGGAGTGTACAGGGGGCTGACACTGAAGCTTTCTTT.